The 6 T cell receptor beta chains given below trace back to one sample, sequenced in a study of cytomegalovirus exposure and HLA in healthy donors. Data came from immunoSEQ multiplex PCR; TCRdb stores just in-frame clones and leaves some out. The sample holds 90,000 to 150,000 clones; approximately 88% are singletons and the top ten take about 6.3%. Sequencing was performed on PBMCs. These TCRs come from a woman under 30 in good health and CMV-seropositive.

In the case of this clone: The CDR3 does not end in the conserved phenylalanine or tryptophan, so this is likely a read error. No DNA is shown, since the ends of the CDR3 on it are uncertain; the CDR3 is the one TCRdb lists. The CDR3 spells CASSDLTERPFR. The rearrangement uses TRBV6-1 and TRBJ1-1. In germline, CDR1 is MNHNS, CDR2 SASEGT. The length of the CDR3 is 12 amino acids, counting both ends.

This sequence joins TRBV18 and TRBJ2-5; a possible D gene is TRBD2 (6 bases). The CDR3 sequence is 15 residues long. V was cut by 3 bases and J by 1 base, with 12 bases left in between. Germline V gene lookup returns CDR1 KGHSH and CDR2 LQKENI. The CDR3 region is CASSPQRAGQETQYF. The CDR3 DNA follows: TGTGCCAGCTCACCGCAGCGGGCCGGCCAAGAGACCCAGTACTTC.

Remarks on this clone: An end of the junction differs from the germline gene, which may be a read error. This sequence joins TRBV7-3 and TRBJ2-5; D is uncertain. This CDR3 has 9 residues. CDR1 is SGHTA, CDR2 FQGTGA, per germline. Written as DNA, the CDR3 is TGTGCCAGCAGCTTAAACGGTCACTTC. This encodes CASSLNGHF.

The rearrangement uses TRBV5-1 and TRBJ2-3; D unclear. The length of the CDR3 is 15 residues. Germline assignment: CDR1 SGHRS and CDR2 YFSETQ. V was cut by 2 bases and J by 2 bases, with 12 bases left in between. Written as DNA, the CDR3 is TGCGCCAGCAGCTTTTCAGCGATTGACACAGATACGCAGTATTTT. Its translation is CASSFSAIDTDTQYF.

The genes are TRBV5-4 and TRBJ1-1; D remains unclear. Germline assignment: CDR1 SGHNT and CDR2 YYREEE (reference sequence). V was pared by 0 bases and J by 3 bases, with 6 bases between. The length of the CDR3 is 13 residues. CDR3 sequence: CASSLGVDTEAFF. The CDR3 DNA follows: TGTGCCAGCAGCTTGGGCGTGGACACTGAAGCTTTCTTT.

The chain joins TRBV4-1 to TRBJ2-5, with unresolved D. The CDR3 runs to 12 residues. The germline CDR1 and CDR2 sequences are MGHRA and YSYEKL. Trimming left V 5 bases short and J 5 bases short, with 9 bases between. The DNA for the CDR3 is TGCGCCAGCAGCGACACACGGGAGACCCAGTACTTC. It yields the protein CASSDTRETQYF.